Listed below are T cell receptor beta chains from one sample, sequenced in a study of T-cell memory formation after mild COVID-19. TCRdb independently ran MiXCR on the 5' RACE reads; one entry per CDR3 protein. Counted here are about 350,000 distinct CDR3 sequences, more than 20% occurring once; the ten biggest clones make up around a fifth. Material: PBMCs or a T cell subset sorted from them (not recorded which). Receptors were obtained from a man younger than 35 who had mild COVID-19 (a few samples of this study predate the infection). Cell type and time point are not known. CDR3s leave out the opening cysteine and the closing phenylalanine or tryptophan. The order of the fields is D gene, J gene, clone size, V gene, CDR3 protein. The D gene is left open where the match is weak. Expanded clones get a size class; other rows say once, few or many, or leave the size out.

>TRBD1|TRBJ1-5|-|TRBV28
ATRTGIHQPQH
>-|TRBJ2-3|-|TRBV18
ASSRGQINTDTQY
>-|TRBJ2-7|-|TRBV7-3
ASSPGLGGYEQY
>-|TRBJ1-1|-|TRBV5-8
ASTINSDSLTEAF
>-|TRBJ2-3|-|TRBV29-1
SVETRFADTQY
>-|TRBJ2-7|-|TRBV24-1
ATSAGEGEQY
>TRBD1|TRBJ2-7|-|TRBV5-1
ASSKGQGSEQY
>-|TRBJ2-3|few|TRBV4-2
ASSQVPPGDLTDTQY
>-|TRBJ1-1|few|TRBV7-2
ASSLSGEVTEAF
>-|TRBJ1-2|-|TRBV2
ASSADGRNYGYT
>-|TRBJ1-5|-|TRBV4-2
ASSPGQPNQPQH
>-|TRBJ2-5|-|TRBV7-9
ASSFLNRGSQETQY
>TRBD1|TRBJ1-1|few|TRBV7-2
ASSRLGQGGETEAF
>-|TRBJ1-4|-|TRBV20-1
SAIYGEKLF
>-|TRBJ2-5|-|TRBV7-2
ASSGRQAAQY
>-|TRBJ1-1|-|TRBV7-9
ASSLEAGTEAF
>TRBD1|TRBJ2-7|-|TRBV5-1
ASSSGQGIAEQY
>TRBD2|TRBJ2-1|-|TRBV7-9
ASSFIGGTSGDKQF
>-|TRBJ2-1|few|TRBV2
ASSEARDGGNEQF
>-|TRBJ1-6|-|TRBV12-3/TRBV12-4
ASRPNRVDNSPIH
>TRBD2|TRBJ2-3|few|TRBV7-2
ASSSSAGAFTNTQY
>-|TRBJ2-5|few|TRBV7-8
ASSLLAKRETQY
>-|TRBJ2-3|-|TRBV9
ASSVARPGDTQY
>TRBD2|TRBJ2-4|few|TRBV29-1
SVGLAGREY
>-|TRBJ2-1|-|TRBV4-1
ASSHRGANEQF
>-|TRBJ1-1|few|TRBV5-6
ASSFRRGMNTEAF
>-|TRBJ1-2|few|TRBV4-1
ASSQDHSEGYT
>-|TRBJ1-2|-|TRBV29-1
SVVLEVGYT
>TRBD1|TRBJ1-1|-|TRBV6-5
ASSQGARTEAF
>TRBD1|TRBJ2-7|-|TRBV12-3/TRBV12-4
ASSTPQGALYEQY
>-|TRBJ2-2|-|TRBV5-1
ASSPKARRTGELF
>TRBD1|TRBJ1-6|few|TRBV12-3/TRBV12-4
ASSPPDREQGIPLH
>-|TRBJ2-2|-|TRBV29-1
SVVGFQTPSNTGELF
>-|TRBJ2-5|few|TRBV15
ATRGVNQETQY
>TRBD2|TRBJ2-1|many|TRBV6-5
ASSLTSGGNNEQF
>-|TRBJ1-4|-|TRBV7-2
ASSLAYKEKLF
>-|TRBJ2-2|-|TRBV23-1
ASSQSWVGLAGELF
>TRBD1|TRBJ2-5|few|TRBV29-1
SATQGAGKTQY
>-|TRBJ2-5|few|TRBV12-5
ASGFTGTQY
>-|TRBJ2-7|many|TRBV6-5
ASSYQAGVHPEQY
>-|TRBJ2-1|-|TRBV3-1
ASSRNDNEQF
>TRBD1|TRBJ1-2|-|TRBV6-5
ASSYHLGKGGPGYT
>-|TRBJ2-1|few|TRBV7-9
ASPGRGPLDEQF
>-|TRBJ2-3|-|TRBV7-2
ASSLQRAHTDTQY
>-|TRBJ2-3|many|TRBV9
ASSVGDTQY